The present T cell receptor beta chain was sequenced within a study of T cells expressing NK-cell markers. Study observations and caveats: Top CD8+ clonotypes included the dominant CD3+CD56+NKG2C+ clonotypes in several donors.

A remark on this clonotype: Antigen unknown.

From its re-call of the 5' RACE reads, TCRdb lists each CDR3 protein once, without DNA. The table gives about 450,000 distinct CDR3 sequences; the top ten clones make up 7.3% of it. This clonotype was obtained from a woman between 18 and 70 years old in good health. Sequencing used blood T cells: a sorted CD56 or NKG2C T cell subset, CD4+ or CD8+ T cells, or bulk PBMC T cells (not recorded which).

CDR3 region: CASSTQTLNTEAFF. V and J are TRBV19 and TRBJ1-1. The CDR3 consists of 14 residues. The germline CDR1 and CDR2 sequences are LNHDA and SQIVND (reference sequence).